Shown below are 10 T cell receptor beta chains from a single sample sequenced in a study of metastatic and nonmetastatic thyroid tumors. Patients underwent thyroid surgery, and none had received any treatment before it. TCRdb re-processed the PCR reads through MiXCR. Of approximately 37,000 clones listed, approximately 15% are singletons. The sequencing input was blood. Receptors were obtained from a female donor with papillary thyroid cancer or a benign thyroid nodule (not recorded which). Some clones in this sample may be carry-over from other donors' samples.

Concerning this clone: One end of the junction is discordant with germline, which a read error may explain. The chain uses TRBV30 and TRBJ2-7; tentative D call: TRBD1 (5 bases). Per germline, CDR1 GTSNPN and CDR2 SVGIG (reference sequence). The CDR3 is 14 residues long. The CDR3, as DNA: TGTGCCTGGAGTGTACAGGCCGAATCCTACGATCAGTACTTC. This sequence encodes CAWSVQAESYDQYF.

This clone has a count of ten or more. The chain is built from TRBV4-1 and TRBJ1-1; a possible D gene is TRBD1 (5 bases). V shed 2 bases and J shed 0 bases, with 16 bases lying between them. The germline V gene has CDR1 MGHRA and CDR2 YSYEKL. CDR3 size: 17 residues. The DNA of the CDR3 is TGCGCCAGCAGCCAAACGGGACGCTCCCAGCTGAACACTGAAGCTTTCTTT. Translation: CASSQTGRSQLNTEAFF.

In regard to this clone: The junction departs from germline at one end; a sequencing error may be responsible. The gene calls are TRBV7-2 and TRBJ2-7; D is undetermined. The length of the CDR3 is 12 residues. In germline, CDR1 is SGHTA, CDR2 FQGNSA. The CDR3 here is CVSRSGPLEQYF. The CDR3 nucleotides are TGTGTCAGCAGGTCCGGGCCCCTAGAGCAGTACTTC.

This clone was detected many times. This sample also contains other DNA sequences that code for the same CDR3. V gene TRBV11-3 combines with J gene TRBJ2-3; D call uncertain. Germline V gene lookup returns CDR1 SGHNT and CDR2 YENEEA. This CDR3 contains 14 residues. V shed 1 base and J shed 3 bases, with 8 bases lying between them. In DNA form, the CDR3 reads TGTGCCAGCAGCTTAGGGCCGCCTACAGATACGCAGTATTTT. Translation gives CASSLGPPTDTQYF. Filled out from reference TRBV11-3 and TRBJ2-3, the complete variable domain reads EAGVVQSPRYKIIEKKQPVAFWCNPISGHNTLYWYLQNLGQGPELLIRYENEEAVDDSQLPKDRFSAERLKGVDSTLKIQPAELGDSAVYLCASSLGPPTDTQYFGPGTRLTVL.

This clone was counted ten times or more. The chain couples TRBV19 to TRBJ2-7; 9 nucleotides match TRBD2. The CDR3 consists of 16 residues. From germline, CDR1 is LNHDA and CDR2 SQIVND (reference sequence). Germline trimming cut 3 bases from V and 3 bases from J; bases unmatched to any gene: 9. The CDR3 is CASSMRGSGRYYEQYF. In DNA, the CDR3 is TGTGCCAGTAGTATGAGGGGGAGCGGGAGGTACTACGAGCAGTACTTC.

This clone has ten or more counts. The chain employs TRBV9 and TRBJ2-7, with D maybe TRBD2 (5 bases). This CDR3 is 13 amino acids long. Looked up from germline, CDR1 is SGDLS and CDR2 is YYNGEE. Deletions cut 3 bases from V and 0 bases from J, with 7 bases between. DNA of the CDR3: TGTGCCAGCAGCGCCGGGGACTCCTACGAGCAGTACTTC. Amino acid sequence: CASSAGDSYEQYF.

CDR3 in amino acids: CASSNDLTPTDTQYF. The CDR3 nucleotides are TGTGCCAGCAGCAACGATCTAACGCCCACAGATACGCAGTATTTT. The chain combines TRBV4-2 with TRBJ2-3; D gene uncertain. There are 15 residues in the CDR3. The V and J ends lost 5 bases and 2 bases respectively, with 14 bases between them. Germline loops: CDR1 LGHNA, CDR2 YNFKEQ.

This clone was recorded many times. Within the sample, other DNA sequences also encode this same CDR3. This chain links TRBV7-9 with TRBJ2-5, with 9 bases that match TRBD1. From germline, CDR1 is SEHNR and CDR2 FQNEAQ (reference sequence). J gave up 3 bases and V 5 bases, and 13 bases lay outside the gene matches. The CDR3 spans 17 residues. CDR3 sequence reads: CASSVTGTGTQKETQYF. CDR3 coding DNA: TGTGCCAGCAGCGTAACCGGGACAGGGACCCAAAAAGAGACCCAGTACTTC.

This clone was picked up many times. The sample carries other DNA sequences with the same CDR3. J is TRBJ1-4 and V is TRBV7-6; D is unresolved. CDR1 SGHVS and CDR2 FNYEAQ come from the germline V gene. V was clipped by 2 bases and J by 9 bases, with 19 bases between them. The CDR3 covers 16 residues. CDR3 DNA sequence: TGTGCCAGCAGCTTAAGCTTGATCGGCGATATAAAAAAACTGTTTTTT. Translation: CASSLSLIGDIKKLFF. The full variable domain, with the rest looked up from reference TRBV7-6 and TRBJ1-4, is GAGVSQSPRYKVTKRGQDVALRCDPISGHVSLYWYRQALGQGPEFLTYFNYEAQQDKSGLPNDRFSAERPEGSISTLTIQRTEQRDSAMYRCASSLSLIGDIKKLFFGSGTQLSVL.

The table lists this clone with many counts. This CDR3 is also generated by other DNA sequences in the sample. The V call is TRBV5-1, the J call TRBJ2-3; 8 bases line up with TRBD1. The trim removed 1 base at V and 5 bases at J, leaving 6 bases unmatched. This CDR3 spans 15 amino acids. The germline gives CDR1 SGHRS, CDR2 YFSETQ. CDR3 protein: CASSLPGQGGDTQYF. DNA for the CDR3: TGCGCCAGCAGCTTGCCAGGACAGGGAGGAGATACGCAGTATTTT.